This T cell receptor (beta chain) was sequenced for a study of cytomegalovirus exposure and HLA in healthy donors. Deletions cut 0 bases from V and 7 bases from J, with 12 bases between. Germline V gives CDR1 GTSNPN, CDR2 SVGIG (reference sequence). The CDR3 totals 13 residues. Researchers ran the PCR with 60 Vbeta and 13 Jbeta primers. This table comes from immunoSEQ multiplex PCR, and its TCRdb copy is limited to in-frame clones, with some not included. This repertoire comprises around 50,000 clones; its ten largest clones make up more than 9.5%. About this clone itself: This CDR3 is also generated by other DNA sequences in the sample.

This chain links TRBV30 with TRBJ1-2; possibly TRBD1 for D (6 bases). The source of this sequence is a woman between 50 and 59 years old in good health and CMV-seropositive. Sample: PBMCs. The CDR3 coding sequence is TGTGCCTGGAGTGTTGGGGGCCAGATTGGCTACACCTTC. Amino acids: CAWSVGGQIGYTF. Full variable domain (remainder filled in from reference TRBV30 and TRBJ1-2): SQTIHQWPATLVQPVGSPLSLECTVEGTSNPNLYWYRQAAGRGLQLLFYSVGIGQISSEVPQNLSASRPQDRQFILSSKKLLLSDSGFYLCAWSVGGQIGYTFGSGTRLTVV.